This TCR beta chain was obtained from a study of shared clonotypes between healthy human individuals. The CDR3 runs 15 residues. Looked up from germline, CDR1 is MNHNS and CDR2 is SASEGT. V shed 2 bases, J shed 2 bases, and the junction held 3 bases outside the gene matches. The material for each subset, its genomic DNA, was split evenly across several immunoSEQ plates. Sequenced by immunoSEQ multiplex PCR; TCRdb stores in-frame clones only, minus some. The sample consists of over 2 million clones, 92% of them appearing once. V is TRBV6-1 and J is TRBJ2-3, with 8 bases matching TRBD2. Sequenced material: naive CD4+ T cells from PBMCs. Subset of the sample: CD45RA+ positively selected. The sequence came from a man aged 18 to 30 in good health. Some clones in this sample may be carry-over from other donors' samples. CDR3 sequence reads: CASSEIGGDTDTQYF. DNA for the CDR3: TGTGCCAGCAGTGAAATCGGGGGGGACACAGATACGCAGTATTTT.